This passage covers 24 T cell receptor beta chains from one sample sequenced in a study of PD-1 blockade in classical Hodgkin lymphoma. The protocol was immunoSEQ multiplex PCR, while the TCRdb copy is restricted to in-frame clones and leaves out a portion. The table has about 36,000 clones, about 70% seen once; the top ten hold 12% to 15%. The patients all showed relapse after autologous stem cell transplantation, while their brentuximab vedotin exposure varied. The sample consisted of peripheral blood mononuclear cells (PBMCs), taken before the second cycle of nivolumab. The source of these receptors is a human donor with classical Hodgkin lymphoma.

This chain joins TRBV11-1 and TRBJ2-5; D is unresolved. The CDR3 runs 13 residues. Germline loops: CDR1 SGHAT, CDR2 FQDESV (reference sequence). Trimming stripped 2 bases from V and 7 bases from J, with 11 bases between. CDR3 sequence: CASSLNSHATQYF. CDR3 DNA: TGTGCCAGCAGCTTAAACAGCCACGCGACCCAGTACTTC.

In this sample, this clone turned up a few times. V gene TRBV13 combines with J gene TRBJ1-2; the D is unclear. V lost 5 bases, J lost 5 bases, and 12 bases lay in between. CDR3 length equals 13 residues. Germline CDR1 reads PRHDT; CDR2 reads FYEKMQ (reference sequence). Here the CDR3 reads CASSPPETYGYTF. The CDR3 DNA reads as TGTGCCAGCAGCCCTCCGGAGACTTATGGCTACACCTTC.

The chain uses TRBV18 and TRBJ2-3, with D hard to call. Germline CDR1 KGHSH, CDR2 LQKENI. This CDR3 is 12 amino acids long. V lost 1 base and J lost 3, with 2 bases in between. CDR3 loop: CASSPQTDTQYF. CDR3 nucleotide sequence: TGTGCCAGCTCACCACAGACAGATACGCAGTATTTT.

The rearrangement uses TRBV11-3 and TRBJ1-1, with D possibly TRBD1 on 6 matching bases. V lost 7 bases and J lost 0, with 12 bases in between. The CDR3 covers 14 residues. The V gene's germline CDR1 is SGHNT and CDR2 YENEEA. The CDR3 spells CASTLRGLNTEAFF. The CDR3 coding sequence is TGTGCCAGCACCCTCCGGGGGCTGAACACTGAAGCTTTCTTT.

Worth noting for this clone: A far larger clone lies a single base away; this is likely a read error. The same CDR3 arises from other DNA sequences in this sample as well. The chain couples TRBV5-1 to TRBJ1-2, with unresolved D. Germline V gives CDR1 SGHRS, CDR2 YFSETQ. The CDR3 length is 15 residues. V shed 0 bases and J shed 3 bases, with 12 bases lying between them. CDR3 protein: CASSLESNGYYGYTF. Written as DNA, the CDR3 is TGCGCCAGCAGCTTGGAAAGTAACGGCTACTATGGCTACACCTTC.

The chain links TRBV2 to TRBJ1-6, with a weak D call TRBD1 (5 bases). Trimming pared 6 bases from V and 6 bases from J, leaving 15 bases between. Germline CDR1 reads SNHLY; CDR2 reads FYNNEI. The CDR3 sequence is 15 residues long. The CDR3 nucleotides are TGTGCCAGCAGGATAGGGGAATCAGCTAATTCACCCCTCCACTTT. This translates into CASRIGESANSPLHF.

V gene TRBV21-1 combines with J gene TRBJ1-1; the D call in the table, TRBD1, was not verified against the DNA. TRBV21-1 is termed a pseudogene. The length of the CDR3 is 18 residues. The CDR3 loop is CASSPFHPPGTGNTEAFF. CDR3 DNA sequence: TGTGCCAGCAGCCCATTCCATCCCCCCGGGACAGGGAACACTGAAGCTTTCTTT.

The CDR3: CASSYAGWDRGLEQYF. As DNA, the CDR3 is TGTGCCAGCAGTTACGCAGGCTGGGACAGGGGGCTCGAGCAGTACTTC. The chain links TRBV6-5 to TRBJ2-7; 12 nucleotides match TRBD1. Germline values: CDR1 MNHEY, CDR2 SVGAGI. The CDR3 runs to 16 residues. After removal of 2 bases from V and 6 bases from J, the junction contained 8 bases not matched to a gene.

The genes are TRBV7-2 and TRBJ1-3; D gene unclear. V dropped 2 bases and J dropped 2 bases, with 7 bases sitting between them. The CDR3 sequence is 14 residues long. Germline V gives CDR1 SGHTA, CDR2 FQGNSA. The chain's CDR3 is CASSLMVAGNTIYF. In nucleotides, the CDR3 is TGTGCCAGCAGCTTAATGGTAGCTGGAAACACCATATATTTT.

This CDR3 is CASSQDKAVQTEAFF. The CDR3 DNA reads TGCGCCAGCAGCCAAGATAAGGCAGTACAGACTGAAGCTTTCTTT. V gene TRBV4-3 combines with J gene TRBJ1-1; D is unresolved. The CDR3 is 15 residues long. Per the germline V gene, CDR1 is LGHNA and CDR2 is YSLEER. V lost 0 bases and J lost 5, with 13 bases in between.

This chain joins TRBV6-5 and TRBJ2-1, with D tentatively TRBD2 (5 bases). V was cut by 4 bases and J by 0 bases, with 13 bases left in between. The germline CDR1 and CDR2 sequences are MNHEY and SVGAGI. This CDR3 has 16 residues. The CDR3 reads CASSSLAPSSYNEQFF. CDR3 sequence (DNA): TGTGCCAGCAGTTCGCTAGCTCCTAGCTCCTACAATGAGCAGTTCTTC.

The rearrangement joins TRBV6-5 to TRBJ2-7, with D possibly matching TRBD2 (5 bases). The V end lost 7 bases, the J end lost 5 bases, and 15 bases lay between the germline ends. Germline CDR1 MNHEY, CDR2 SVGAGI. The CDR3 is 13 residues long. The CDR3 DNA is TGTGCCAGCAAAACTGGACTGCCCAACGAGCAGTACTTC. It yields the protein CASKTGLPNEQYF.

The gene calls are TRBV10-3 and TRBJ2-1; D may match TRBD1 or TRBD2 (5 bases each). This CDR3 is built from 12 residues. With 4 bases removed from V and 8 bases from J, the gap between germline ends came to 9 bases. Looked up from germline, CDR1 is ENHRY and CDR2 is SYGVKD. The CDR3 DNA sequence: TGTGCCATCAGTGTCGGGACCTATGAGCAGTTCTTC. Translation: CAISVGTYEQFF.

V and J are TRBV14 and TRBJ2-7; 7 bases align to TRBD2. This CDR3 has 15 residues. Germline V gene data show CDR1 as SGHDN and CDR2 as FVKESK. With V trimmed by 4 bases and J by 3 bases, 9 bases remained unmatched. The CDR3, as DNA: TGTGCCAGCAGCCCAAGAAGCGGACTAGGCTACGAGCAGTACTTC. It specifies CASSPRSGLGYEQYF.

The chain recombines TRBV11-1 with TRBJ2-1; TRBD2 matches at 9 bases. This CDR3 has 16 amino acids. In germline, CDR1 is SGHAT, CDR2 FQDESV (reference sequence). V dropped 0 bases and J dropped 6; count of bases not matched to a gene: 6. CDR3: CASSLAGLALSNEQFF. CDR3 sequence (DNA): TGTGCCAGCAGCTTAGCGGGACTAGCCTTATCCAATGAGCAGTTCTTC. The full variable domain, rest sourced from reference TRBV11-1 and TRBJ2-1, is EAEVAQSPRYKITEKSQAVAFWCDPISGHATLYWYRQILGQGPELLVQFQDESVVDDSQLPKDRFSAERLKGVDSTLKIQPAELGDSAMYLCASSLAGLALSNEQFFGPGTRLTVL.

In DNA, the CDR3 is TGTGCCAGCAGTAACCCGGGTCTCAATTCACCCCTCCACTTT. It encodes CASSNPGLNSPLHF. The chain couples TRBV6-1 to TRBJ1-6, with D hard to call. Trimming removed 5 bases from V and 7 bases from J, with 12 bases in between. Germline values: CDR1 MNHNS, CDR2 SASEGT. The CDR3 totals 14 residues.

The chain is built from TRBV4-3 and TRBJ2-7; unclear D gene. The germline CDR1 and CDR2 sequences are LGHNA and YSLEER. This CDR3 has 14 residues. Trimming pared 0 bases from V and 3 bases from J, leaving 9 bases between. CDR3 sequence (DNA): TGCGCCAGCAGCCAAGATCTGAGCCTCTACGAGCAGTACTTC. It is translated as CASSQDLSLYEQYF.

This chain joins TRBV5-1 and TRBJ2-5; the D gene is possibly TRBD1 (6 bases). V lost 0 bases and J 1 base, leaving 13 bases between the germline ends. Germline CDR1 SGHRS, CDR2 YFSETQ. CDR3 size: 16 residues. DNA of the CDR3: TGCGCCAGCAGCTTGGCGGGACACACCGTCCAAGAGACCCAGTACTTC. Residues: CASSLAGHTVQETQYF.

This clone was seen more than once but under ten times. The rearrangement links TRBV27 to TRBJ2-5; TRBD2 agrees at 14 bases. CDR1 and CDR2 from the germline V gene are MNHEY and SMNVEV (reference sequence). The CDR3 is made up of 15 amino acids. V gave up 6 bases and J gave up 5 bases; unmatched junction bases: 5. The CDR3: CASRPGLAGGETQYF. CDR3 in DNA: TGTGCCAGCAGACCCGGACTAGCGGGAGGTGAGACCCAGTACTTC.

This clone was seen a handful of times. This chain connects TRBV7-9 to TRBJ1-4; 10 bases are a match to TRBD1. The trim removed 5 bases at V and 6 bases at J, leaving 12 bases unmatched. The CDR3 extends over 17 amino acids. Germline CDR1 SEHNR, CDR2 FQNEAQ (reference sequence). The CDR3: CASSQILSTGGDEKLFF. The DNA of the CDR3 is TGTGCCAGCAGCCAAATACTTTCGACAGGGGGCGATGAAAAACTGTTTTTT.

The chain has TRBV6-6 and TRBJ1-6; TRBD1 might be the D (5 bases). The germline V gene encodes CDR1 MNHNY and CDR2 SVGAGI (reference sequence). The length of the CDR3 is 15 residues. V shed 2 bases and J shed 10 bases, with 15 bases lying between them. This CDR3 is CASSYEGRTQSPLHF. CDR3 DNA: TGTGCCAGCAGTTACGAGGGACGCACTCAATCACCCCTCCACTTT.

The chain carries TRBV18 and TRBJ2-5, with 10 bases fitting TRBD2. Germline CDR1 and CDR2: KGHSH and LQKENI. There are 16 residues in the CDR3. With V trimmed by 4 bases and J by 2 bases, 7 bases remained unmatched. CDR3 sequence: CASSRTSSGGQETQYF. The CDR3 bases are TGTGCCAGCTCACGAACAAGTAGCGGGGGGCAAGAGACCCAGTACTTC.

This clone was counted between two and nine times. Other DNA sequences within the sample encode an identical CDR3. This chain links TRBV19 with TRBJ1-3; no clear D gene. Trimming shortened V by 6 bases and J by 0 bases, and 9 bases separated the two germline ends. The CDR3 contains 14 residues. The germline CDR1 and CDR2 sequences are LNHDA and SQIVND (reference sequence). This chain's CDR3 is CASSGPNSGNTIYF. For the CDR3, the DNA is TGTGCCAGTAGCGGACCGAACTCTGGAAACACCATATATTTT.

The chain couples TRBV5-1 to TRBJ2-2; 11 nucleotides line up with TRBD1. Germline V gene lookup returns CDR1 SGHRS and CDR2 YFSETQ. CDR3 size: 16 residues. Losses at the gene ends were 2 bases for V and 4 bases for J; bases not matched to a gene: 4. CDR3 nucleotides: TGCGCCAGCAGCTTAGGACAGGGGGCGCGCACCGGGGAGCTGTTTTTT. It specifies CASSLGQGARTGELFF.